This TCR beta chain comes out of a study of T cells in Graves' hyperthyroidism and ophthalmopathy. Findings of the study overall: Most clonotypes that expanded in the thyroid above 0.001 also showed up in blood.

V lost 0 bases, J lost 5 bases, and 13 bases lay in between. The CDR3 has 16 amino acids. Looked up from germline, CDR1 is LGHNA and CDR2 is YNFKEQ. Template material for amplifying TCR beta CDR3 regions consisted of RNA transcripts. RT-PCR in the first round (using the HTBI primer set) targeted the TCR CDR3. TCRdb redid the calling of the multiplex PCR reads with MiXCR, one entry per CDR3 protein. This table has some 600,000 distinct CDR3 sequences, over 11% appearing once. The blood sample predates any ophthalmopathy symptoms, coming from first hyperthyroidism diagnosis. PBMCs were obtained from about 9 ml fresh peripheral blood. This clonotype was counted only a few times. Antigen: not known.

The receptor's source is a woman aged 25 to 39 with Graves' hyperthyroidism that later progressed to Graves' ophthalmopathy. This chain links TRBV4-2 with TRBJ2-2; perhaps D is TRBD1 or TRBD2 (6 bases each). The sample was blood. CDR3 loop: CASSQDRRGGTGELFF. The CDR3 DNA follows: TGTGCCAGCAGCCAAGATAGAAGAGGGGGGACCGGGGAGCTGTTTTTT.